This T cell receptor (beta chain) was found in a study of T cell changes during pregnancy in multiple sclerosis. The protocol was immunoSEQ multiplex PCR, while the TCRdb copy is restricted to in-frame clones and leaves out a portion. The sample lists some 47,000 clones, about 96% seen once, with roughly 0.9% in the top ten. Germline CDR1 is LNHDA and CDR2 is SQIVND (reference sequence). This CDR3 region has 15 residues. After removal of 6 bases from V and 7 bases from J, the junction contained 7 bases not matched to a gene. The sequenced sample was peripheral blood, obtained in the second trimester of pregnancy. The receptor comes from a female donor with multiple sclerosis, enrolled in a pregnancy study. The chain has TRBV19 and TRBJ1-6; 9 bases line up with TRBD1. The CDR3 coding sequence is TGTGCCAGTAGCCGGACAGGGGATAAAAATTCACCCCTCCACTTT. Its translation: CASSRTGDKNSPLHF.